The T cell receptor (beta chain) described here comes from a study of blood T cell repertoires in COVID-19. For the study at large: The study drew acute and convalescent COVID-19 samples from the United States, Italy and Spain. T cells, B-cell-depleted T cells, or PBMCs provided the cDNA or gDNA that served as material.

Germline trimming cut 3 bases from V and 5 bases from J; bases unmatched to any gene: 4. This CDR3 is 14 amino acids long. The germline V gene has CDR1 SGHRS and CDR2 YFSETQ. As processed by the authors: Amplification with reference gene primers provided the estimates of nucleated cell counts. Method: immunoSEQ multiplex PCR; TCRdb's copy keeps in-frame clones and lacks some. D and trimming were read from the DNA, whereas the V and J calls and clone size are those reported in that table. The table shows around 150,000 clones, with 76% occurring only once. This chain connects TRBV5-1 to TRBJ2-1, with 8 nucleotides matching TRBD1. The sample taken for sequencing was peripheral blood. This clonotype originated in a woman at least 80 years old with acute or convalescent COVID-19. The CDR3 region is CASSSGQENNEQFF. Here the CDR3 DNA reads TGCGCCAGCAGCTCGGGACAGGAAAACAATGAGCAGTTCTTC.